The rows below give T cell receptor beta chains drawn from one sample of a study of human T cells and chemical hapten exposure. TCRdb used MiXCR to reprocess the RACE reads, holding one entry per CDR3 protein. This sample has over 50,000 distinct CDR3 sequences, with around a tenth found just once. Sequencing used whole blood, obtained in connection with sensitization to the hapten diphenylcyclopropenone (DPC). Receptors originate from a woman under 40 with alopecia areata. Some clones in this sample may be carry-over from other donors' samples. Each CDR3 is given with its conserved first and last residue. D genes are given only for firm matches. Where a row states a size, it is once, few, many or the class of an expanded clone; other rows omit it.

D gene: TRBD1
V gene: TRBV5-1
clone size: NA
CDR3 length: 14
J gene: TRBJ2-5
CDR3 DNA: TGCGCCAGCAGCTTACGGACAGGGTCGGAGACCCAGTACTTC
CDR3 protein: CASSLRTGSETQYF

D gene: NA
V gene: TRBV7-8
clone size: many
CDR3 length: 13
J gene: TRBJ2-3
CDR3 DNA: TGTGCCAGCAGCTTAGCGCTGAGGGGTACGCAGTATTTT
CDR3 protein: CASSLALRGTQYF

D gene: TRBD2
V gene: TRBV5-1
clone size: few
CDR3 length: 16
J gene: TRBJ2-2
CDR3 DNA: TGCGCCAGCAGCCCGACGACTAGCGGGGGGACCGGGGAGCTGTTTTTT
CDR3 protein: CASSPTTSGGTGELFF

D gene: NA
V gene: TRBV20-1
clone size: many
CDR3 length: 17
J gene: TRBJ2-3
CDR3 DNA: TGCAGTGCCGTCCTCCGTTTAGGACTGGCAATCACAGATACGCAGTATTTT
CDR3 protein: CSAVLRLGLAITDTQYF

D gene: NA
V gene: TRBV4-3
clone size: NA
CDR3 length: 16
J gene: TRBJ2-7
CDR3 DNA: TGCGCCAGCAGCCAAGATCCACAGGGTGGCCCCTACGAGCAGTACTTC
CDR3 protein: CASSQDPQGGPYEQYF

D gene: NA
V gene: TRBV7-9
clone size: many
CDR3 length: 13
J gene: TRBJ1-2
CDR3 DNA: TGTGCCAGCAGCCCCGATGATAACTATGGCTACACCTTC
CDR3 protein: CASSPDDNYGYTF

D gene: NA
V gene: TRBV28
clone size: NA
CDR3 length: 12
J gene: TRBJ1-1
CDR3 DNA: TGTGCCAGCAGTTTAGAGGTCACTGAAGCTTTCTTT
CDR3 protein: CASSLEVTEAFF

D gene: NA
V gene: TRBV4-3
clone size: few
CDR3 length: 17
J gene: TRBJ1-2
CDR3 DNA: TGCGCCAGCAGCCCGAACCACCTGGGGGAGTGGGACTATGGCTACACCTTC
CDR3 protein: CASSPNHLGEWDYGYTF

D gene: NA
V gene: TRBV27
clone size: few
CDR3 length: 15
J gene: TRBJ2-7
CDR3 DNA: TGTGCCAGCAGGCCCCGAGGGGAACGCTTCTACGAGCAGTACTTC
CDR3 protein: CASRPRGERFYEQYF

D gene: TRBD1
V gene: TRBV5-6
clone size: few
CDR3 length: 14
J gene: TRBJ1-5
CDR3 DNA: TGTGCCAGCAGCTCGGACAGGGGGTTTCAGCCCCAGCATTTT
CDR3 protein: CASSSDRGFQPQHF

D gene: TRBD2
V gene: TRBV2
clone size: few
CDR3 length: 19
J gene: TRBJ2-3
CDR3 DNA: TGTGCCAGCAGTGAACATCAACTAGCGGGGCCCGAGGCCACAGATACGCAGTATTTT
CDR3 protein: CASSEHQLAGPEATDTQYF

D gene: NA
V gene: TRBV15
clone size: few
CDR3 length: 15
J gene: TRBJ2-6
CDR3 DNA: TGTGCCACCAGCAGAGCAGGGACTGGGGCCAACGTCCTGACTTTC
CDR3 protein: CATSRAGTGANVLTF

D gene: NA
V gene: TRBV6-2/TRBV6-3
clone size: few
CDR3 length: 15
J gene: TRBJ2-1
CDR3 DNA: TGTGCCAGCAGTTACTCGACCAGGACCTACAATGAGCAGTTCTTC
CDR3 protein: CASSYSTRTYNEQFF

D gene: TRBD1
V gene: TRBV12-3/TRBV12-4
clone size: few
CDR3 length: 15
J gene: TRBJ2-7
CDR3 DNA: TGTGCCAGCAGTTTTATGGGACAGGGTAGATACGAGCAGTACTTC
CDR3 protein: CASSFMGQGRYEQYF

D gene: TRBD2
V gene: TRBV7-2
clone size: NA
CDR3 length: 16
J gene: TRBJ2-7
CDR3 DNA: TGTGCCAGCAGCTTAGGCTCGGGACTAGCGGGTTACGAGCAGTACTTC
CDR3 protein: CASSLGSGLAGYEQYF

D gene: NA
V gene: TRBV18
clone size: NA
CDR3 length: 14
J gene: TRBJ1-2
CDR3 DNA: TGTGCCAGCTCACCAAAGATCCAGCCTTATGGCTACACCTTC
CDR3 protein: CASSPKIQPYGYTF

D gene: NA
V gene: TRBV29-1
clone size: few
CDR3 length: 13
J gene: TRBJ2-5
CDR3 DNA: TGCAGCGGGGTTGGTGACACCGATTTGAAGTCGTACTTC
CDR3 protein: CSGVGDTDLKSYF

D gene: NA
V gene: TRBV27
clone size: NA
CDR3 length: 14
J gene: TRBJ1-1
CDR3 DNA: TGTGCCAGCAGTCTAAGGACGGTGAACACTGAAGCTTTCTTT
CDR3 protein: CASSLRTVNTEAFF

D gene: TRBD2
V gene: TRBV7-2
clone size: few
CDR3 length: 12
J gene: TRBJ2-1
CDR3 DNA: TGTGCCAGCAGCTTCCAGCGGGGGGCCCCGTTCTTC
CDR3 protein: CASSFQRGAPFF

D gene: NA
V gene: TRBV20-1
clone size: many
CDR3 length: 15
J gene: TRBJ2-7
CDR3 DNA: TGCAGTGCAAGGGACCAGACCTTAAGCTCCTACGAGCAGTACTTC
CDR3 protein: CSARDQTLSSYEQYF

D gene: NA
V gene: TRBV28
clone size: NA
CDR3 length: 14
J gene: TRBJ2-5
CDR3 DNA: TGTGCCAGCAGTAATGGGGCCATACAAGAGACCCAGTACTTC
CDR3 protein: CASSNGAIQETQYF

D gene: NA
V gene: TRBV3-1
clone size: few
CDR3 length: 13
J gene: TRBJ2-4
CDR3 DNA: TGTGCCAGCAGCCAAGATCTGGGGTACATTCAGTACTTC
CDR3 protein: CASSQDLGYIQYF

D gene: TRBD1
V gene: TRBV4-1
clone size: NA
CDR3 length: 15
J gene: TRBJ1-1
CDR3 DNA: TGCGCCAGCAGCCAGAGGACAGGAAGGAACACTGAAGCTTTCTTT
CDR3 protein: CASSQRTGRNTEAFF

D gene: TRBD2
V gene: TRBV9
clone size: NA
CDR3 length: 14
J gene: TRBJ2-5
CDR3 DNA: TGTGCCAGCAGCGTAGGCGGGGGCCAAGAGACCCAGTACTTC
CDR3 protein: CASSVGGGQETQYF

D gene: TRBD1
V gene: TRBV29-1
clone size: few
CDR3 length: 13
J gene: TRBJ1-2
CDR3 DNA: TGCAGCGTTCGCGAGACAGGGGGCTATGGCTACACCTTC
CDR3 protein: CSVRETGGYGYTF

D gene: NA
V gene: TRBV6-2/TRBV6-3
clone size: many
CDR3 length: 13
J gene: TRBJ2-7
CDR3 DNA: TGTGCCAGCAGTTACTCGAGCTCCTACGAGCAGTACTTC
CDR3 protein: CASSYSSSYEQYF

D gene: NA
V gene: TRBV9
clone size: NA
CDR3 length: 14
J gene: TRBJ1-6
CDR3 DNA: TGTGCCAGCAGCAGCCGGGAGATTAATTCACCCCTCCACTTT
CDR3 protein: CASSSREINSPLHF

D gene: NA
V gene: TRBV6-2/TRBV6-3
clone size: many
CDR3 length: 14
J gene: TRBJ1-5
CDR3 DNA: TGTGCCAGCAGTTACGTGGGGTTCAATCAGCCCCAGCATTTT
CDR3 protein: CASSYVGFNQPQHF

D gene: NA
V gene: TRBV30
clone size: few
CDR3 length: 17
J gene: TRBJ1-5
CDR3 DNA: TGTGCCTGGAGTTCACGGCGGGGCAGTTTAAGGAATCAGCCCCAGCATTTT
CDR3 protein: CAWSSRRGSLRNQPQHF

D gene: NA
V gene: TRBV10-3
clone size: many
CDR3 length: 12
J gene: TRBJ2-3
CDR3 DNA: TGTGCCATCAGCCGGGACTTCCAGACGCAGTATTTT
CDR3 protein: CAISRDFQTQYF

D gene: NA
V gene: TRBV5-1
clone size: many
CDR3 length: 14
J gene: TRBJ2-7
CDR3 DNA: TGCGCCAGCAGCTTGGGTGCAGGAGTCTATGAGCAGTACTTC
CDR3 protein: CASSLGAGVYEQYF

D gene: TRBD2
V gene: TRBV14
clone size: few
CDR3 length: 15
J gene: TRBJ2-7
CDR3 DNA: TGTGCCAGCAGCCAAGAAGTCGAGCGGGAATACGAGCAGTACTTC
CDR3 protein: CASSQEVEREYEQYF

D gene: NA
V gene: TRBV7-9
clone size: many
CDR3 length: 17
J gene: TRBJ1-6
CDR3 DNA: TGTGCCAGCAGCTTAGTCGCAGGGGCCCTTTATAATTCACCCCTCCACTTT
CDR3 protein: CASSLVAGALYNSPLHF

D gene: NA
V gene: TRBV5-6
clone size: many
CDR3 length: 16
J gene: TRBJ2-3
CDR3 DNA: TGTGCCAGCAGCTTGGAATTAGCCCTCGCGCGAGATACGCAGTATTTT
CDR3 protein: CASSLELALARDTQYF

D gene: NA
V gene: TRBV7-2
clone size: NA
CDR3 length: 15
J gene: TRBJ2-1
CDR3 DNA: TGTGCCAGCAGCCCGTCAGGCAGGGAGTACAATGAGCAGTTCTTC
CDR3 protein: CASSPSGREYNEQFF

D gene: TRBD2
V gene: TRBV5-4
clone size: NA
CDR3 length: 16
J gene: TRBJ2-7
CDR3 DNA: TGTGCCAGCAGCGCAGGAATAGCGGGGGCACGCTACGAGCAGTACTTC
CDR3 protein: CASSAGIAGARYEQYF

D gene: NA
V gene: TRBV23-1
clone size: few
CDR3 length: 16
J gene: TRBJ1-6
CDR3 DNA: TGCGCCAGCAGTCAACGTACAGGGACTTGGGATTCACCCCTCCACTTT
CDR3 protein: CASSQRTGTWDSPLHF

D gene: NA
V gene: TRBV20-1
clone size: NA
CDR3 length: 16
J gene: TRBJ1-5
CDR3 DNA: TGCAGTGCTAGAGCCGAAGGAGGGTGGAGCAATCAGCCCCAGCATTTT
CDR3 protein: CSARAEGGWSNQPQHF

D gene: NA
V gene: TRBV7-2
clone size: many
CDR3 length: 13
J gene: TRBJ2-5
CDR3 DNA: TGTGCCAGCAGCACCCACAGGGCTGAGACCCAGTACTTC
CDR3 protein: CASSTHRAETQYF

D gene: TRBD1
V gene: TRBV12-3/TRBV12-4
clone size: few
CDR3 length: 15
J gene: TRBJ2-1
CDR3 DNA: TGTGCCAGCAGTGCGCGGACAGGGGTCTCGAATGAGCAGTTCTTC
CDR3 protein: CASSARTGVSNEQFF

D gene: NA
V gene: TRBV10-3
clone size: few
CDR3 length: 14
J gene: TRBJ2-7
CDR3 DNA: TGTGCCATCAGTGAGTGGGAATGCTCCTACGAGCAGTACTTC
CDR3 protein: CAISEWECSYEQYF

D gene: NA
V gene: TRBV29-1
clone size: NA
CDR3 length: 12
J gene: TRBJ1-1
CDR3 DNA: TGCAGCGTTGGAGGCGAGAACACTGAAGCTTTCTTT
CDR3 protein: CSVGGENTEAFF

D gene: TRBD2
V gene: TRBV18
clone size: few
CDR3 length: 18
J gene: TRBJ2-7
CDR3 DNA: TGTGCCAGCTCACCACCCGTCTACAGCGGGAGAAACCCCTACGAGCAGTACTTC
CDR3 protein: CASSPPVYSGRNPYEQYF

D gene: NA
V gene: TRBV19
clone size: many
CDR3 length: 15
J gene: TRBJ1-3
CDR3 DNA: TGTGCCAGTAGTCTGAACAGGGACGCTGGAAACACCATATATTTT
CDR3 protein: CASSLNRDAGNTIYF

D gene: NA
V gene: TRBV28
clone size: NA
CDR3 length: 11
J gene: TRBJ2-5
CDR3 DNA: TGTGCCAGCAGTATCACCAGGACCCAGTACTTC
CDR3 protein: CASSITRTQYF

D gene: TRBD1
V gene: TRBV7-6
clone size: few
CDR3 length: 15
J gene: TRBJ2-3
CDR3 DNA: TGTGCCAGCAGCTTAAACAGGGGCGCGGCAGATACGCAGTATTTT
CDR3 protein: CASSLNRGAADTQYF

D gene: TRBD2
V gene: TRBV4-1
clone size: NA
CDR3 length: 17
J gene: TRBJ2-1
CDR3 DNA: TGCGCCAGCAGCCAAGATACTAGCGGGGGCCTCTACAATGAGCAGTTCTTC
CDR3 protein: CASSQDTSGGLYNEQFF

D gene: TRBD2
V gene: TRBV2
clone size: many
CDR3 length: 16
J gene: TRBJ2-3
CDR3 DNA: TGTGCCAGCAGTGATGGCCTAGCGGGAATGACAGATACGCAGTATTTT
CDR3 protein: CASSDGLAGMTDTQYF

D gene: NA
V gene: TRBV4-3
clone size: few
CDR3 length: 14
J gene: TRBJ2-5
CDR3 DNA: TGCGCCAGCAGCCAGGACAGTTCTCGGGAGACCCAGTACTTC
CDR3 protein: CASSQDSSRETQYF

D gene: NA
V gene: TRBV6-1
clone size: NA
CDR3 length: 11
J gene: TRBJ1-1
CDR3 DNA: TGTGCCAGCGCTAGTTGGGCTGAAGCTTTCTTT
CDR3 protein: CASASWAEAFF

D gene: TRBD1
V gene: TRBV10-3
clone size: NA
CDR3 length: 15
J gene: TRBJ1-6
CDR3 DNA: TGTGCCATCCGAGAGGGGGACAGGGTTTACTCACCCCTCCACTTT
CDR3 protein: CAIREGDRVYSPLHF

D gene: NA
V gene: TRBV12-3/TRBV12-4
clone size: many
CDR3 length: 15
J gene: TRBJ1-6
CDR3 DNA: TGTGCCAGCAGTAGGACAGATTTTTATAATTCACCCCTCCACTTT
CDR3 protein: CASSRTDFYNSPLHF

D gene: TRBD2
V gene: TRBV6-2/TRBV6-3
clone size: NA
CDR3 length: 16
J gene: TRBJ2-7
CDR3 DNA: TGTGCCAGCAGCGCGGCCCCTGTGGGGAGGGCCTACGAGCAGTACTTC
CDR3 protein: CASSAAPVGRAYEQYF

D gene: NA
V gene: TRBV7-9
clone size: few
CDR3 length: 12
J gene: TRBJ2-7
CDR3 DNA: TGTGCCAGCAGCTTCGCTGGGATTGAGCAGTACTTC
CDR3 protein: CASSFAGIEQYF

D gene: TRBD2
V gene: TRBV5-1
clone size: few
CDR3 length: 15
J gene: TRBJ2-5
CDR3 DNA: TGCGCCAGCAGCGGGACTAGCGGGGGGGCCGGGACCCAGTACTTC
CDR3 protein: CASSGTSGGAGTQYF

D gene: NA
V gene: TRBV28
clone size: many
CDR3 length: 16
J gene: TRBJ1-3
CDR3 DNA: TGTGCCAGCAGTTCGCCGGGGGGCCCCTCTGGAAACACCATATATTTT
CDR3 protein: CASSSPGGPSGNTIYF

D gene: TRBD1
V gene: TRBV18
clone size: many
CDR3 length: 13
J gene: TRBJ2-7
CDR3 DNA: TGTGCCAGCTCACCATGGGACAGGGTCGAGCAGTACTTC
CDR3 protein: CASSPWDRVEQYF

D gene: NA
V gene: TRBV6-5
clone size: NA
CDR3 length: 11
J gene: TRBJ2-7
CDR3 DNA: TGTGCCAGCGGGAGAGCCTACGAGCAGTACTTC
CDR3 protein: CASGRAYEQYF

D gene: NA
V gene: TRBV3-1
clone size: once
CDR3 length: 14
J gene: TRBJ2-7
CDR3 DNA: TGTGCCAGCAGCGCCTCGGCAGGGCGCTACGAGCAGTACTTC
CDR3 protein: CASSASAGRYEQYF

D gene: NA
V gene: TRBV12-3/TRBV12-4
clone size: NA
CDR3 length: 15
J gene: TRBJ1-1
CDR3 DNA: TGTGCCAGCAGCTCATGGGGGGGGGTAAAAACTGAAGCTTTCTTT
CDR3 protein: CASSSWGGVKTEAFF